The 32 T cell receptor beta chains below all came from one sample that was sequenced in a study of T-cell memory formation after mild COVID-19. TCRdb analysed the 5' RACE reads with MiXCR anew, one entry per CDR3 protein. The sample contains 160,000 or so distinct CDR3 sequences, less than 40% of which appear only once. Sequencing was done on a sample of PBMCs or a T cell subset sorted from them (not recorded which). Source of these receptors: an adult woman who had mild COVID-19 (a few samples of this study predate the infection). Cell type and time point are not known.

This clonotype was picked up a small number of times. J is TRBJ2-1 and V is TRBV5-6, with 9 bases matching TRBD1. Trimming at V came to 0 bases and at J to 4 bases, leaving 2 bases not matched to a gene. Germline lookup yields CDR1 SGHDT and CDR2 YYEEEE. The CDR3 is 15 amino acids. The CDR3 DNA reads as TGTGCCAGCAGCTTGGGTGACAGGGGGTACAATGAGCAGTTCTTC. Translating gives CASSLGDRGYNEQFF. The complete variable domain, with remaining parts taken from reference TRBV5-6 and TRBJ2-1, reads DAGVTQSPTHLIKTRGQQVTLRCSPKSGHDTVSWYQQALGQGPQFIFQYYEEEERQRGNFPDRFSGHQFPNYSSELNVNALLLGDSALYLCASSLGDRGYNEQFFGPGTRLTVL.

This clonotype was seen a few times. The genes are TRBV30 and TRBJ1-2, with D possibly matching TRBD1 (6 bases). There are 15 residues in the CDR3. The germline V and J ends were trimmed by 0 bases and 2 bases, with 13 bases remaining between them. Germline CDR1 and CDR2: GTSNPN and SVGIG (reference sequence). For the CDR3, the DNA is TGTGCCTGGAGTGTAACGGGGGGGCTCAACTATGGCTACACCTTC. Translated, it gives CAWSVTGGLNYGYTF.

V gene TRBV7-2 combines with J gene TRBJ2-7; 10 positions match TRBD2. J lost 0 bases, V lost 4 bases, and 6 bases had no gene match. The CDR3 length is 16 residues. Germline CDR1 SGHTA, CDR2 FQGNSA. CDR3 amino acids: CASSWGTSVSSYEQYF. The CDR3 DNA sequence: TGTGCCAGCAGCTGGGGGACTAGCGTAAGCTCCTACGAGCAGTACTTC.

The rearrangement joins TRBV5-1 to TRBJ1-2; 10 nucleotides agree with TRBD1. V lost 4 bases, J lost 3 bases, and 3 bases stayed unmatched. The CDR3 length is 14 residues. Per the germline V gene, CDR1 is SGHRS and CDR2 is YFSETQ. As DNA, the CDR3 is TGCGCCAGCAGCACCGGGACAGGGGACTATGGCTACACCTTC. Translation gives CASSTGTGDYGYTF.

The V call is TRBV19, the J call TRBJ2-2; maybe TRBD1 (6 bases). CDR3 size: 13 residues. Trimming removed 8 bases from V and 4 bases from J, with 11 bases in between. The germline CDR1 and CDR2 sequences are LNHDA and SQIVND (reference sequence). CDR3 residues: CASHQGITGELFF. CDR3 DNA: TGTGCCAGTCACCAGGGGATCACCGGGGAGCTGTTTTTT.

In its sample, this clonotype was seen a few times. The chain has TRBV20-1 and TRBJ2-7; D remains unclear. Germline V gene lookup returns CDR1 DFQATT and CDR2 SNEGSKA (reference sequence). Trimming stripped 3 bases from V and 4 bases from J, with 16 bases between. CDR3 size: 14 residues. The CDR3 DNA reads as TGCAGTGCTAGGAGTGGAACGGGTGTGTACGAGCAGTACTTC. This codes for CSARSGTGVYEQYF.

This clonotype was counted a few times. The J gene is TRBJ1-2, the V gene TRBV20-1, with D perhaps TRBD1 (5 bases). Trimming stripped 1 base from V and 6 bases from J, with 9 bases between. Germline CDR1 and CDR2: DFQATT and SNEGSKA (reference sequence). This CDR3 has 12 residues. The CDR3 is CSARVPGNGYTF. The CDR3 DNA reads TGCAGTGCTAGAGTTCCAGGGAATGGCTACACCTTC.

This chain joins TRBV4-2 and TRBJ2-7; 8 nucleotides line up with TRBD1. Germline assignment: CDR1 LGHNA and CDR2 YNFKEQ. Trimming removed 0 bases from V and 3 bases from J; junction bases left unmatched: 4. This CDR3 is built from 15 residues. The CDR3 nucleotides read TGTGCCAGCAGCCAAGAAGCCACAGGGGGCTACGAGCAGTACTTC. It is translated as CASSQEATGGYEQYF.

This clonotype was seen a handful of times. The chain carries TRBV4-3 and TRBJ2-1; D is perhaps TRBD2 (5 bases). V lost 1 base to trimming and J lost 5 bases, with 12 bases between them. Germline lookup yields CDR1 LGHNA and CDR2 YSLEER. This CDR3 contains 15 residues. CDR3: CASSQVARGNNEQFF. The DNA for the CDR3 is TGCGCCAGCAGCCAAGTAGCGAGAGGAAACAATGAGCAGTTCTTC.

This chain connects TRBV7-2 to TRBJ2-6; D gene uncertain. Per the germline V gene, CDR1 is SGHTA and CDR2 is FQGNSA. V shed 3 bases and J shed 0 bases, with 3 bases lying between them. This CDR3 has 14 amino acids. The CDR3 DNA reads as TGTGCCAGCAGCTTGGTCTCTGGGGCCAACGTCCTGACTTTC. This translates into CASSLVSGANVLTF.

This chain links TRBV29-1 with TRBJ2-1; D possibly corresponds to TRBD2 (5 bases). The CDR3 runs to 13 residues. The germline V gene encodes CDR1 SQVTM and CDR2 ANQGSEA. Trimming cost V 3 bases and J 6 bases, with 12 bases left between them. The CDR3: CSVDEGMGNEQFF. Written as DNA, the CDR3 is TGCAGCGTTGATGAGGGTATGGGCAATGAGCAGTTCTTC.

This sequence joins TRBV25-1 and TRBJ2-2; TRBD1 or TRBD2 may be the D gene (5 bases each). V dropped 7 bases and J dropped 5 bases, with 11 bases sitting between them. The CDR3 consists of 13 residues. Germline CDR1 and CDR2: MGHDK and SYGVNS. This CDR3 is CASTQRGTGELFF. CDR3 sequence (DNA): TGTGCCAGCACCCAGAGGGGTACCGGGGAGCTGTTTTTT.

This chain connects TRBV7-2 to TRBJ2-1, with 8 bases fitting TRBD2. CDR1 SGHTA and CDR2 FQGNSA come from the germline V gene. The CDR3 has 14 amino acids. V was pared by 3 bases and J by 7 bases, with 5 bases of the junction left unmatched. The CDR3 protein is CASSFSGEGNEQFF. CDR3 nucleotides: TGTGCCAGCAGCTTTAGCGGGGAGGGGAATGAGCAGTTCTTC.

This chain joins TRBV29-1 and TRBJ1-2; D may be TRBD1 (6 bases). In germline, CDR1 is SQVTM, CDR2 ANQGSEA. With 3 bases removed from V and 7 bases from J, the gap between germline ends came to 12 bases. This CDR3 spans 12 amino acids. DNA for the CDR3: TGCAGCGTTGACGCAGGGGCGGTTGGCTACACCTTC. Residues: CSVDAGAVGYTF.

The V gene is TRBV11-2, the J gene TRBJ1-1; D remains ambiguous. With 5 bases removed from V and 2 bases from J, the gap between germline ends came to 6 bases. Germline CDR1 SGHAT, CDR2 FQNNGV. The CDR3 is made up of 12 amino acids. CDR3 protein: CASSPLNTEAFF. In nucleotides, the CDR3 is TGTGCCAGCAGCCCCCTTAACACTGAAGCTTTCTTT.

This chain links TRBV14 with TRBJ2-7; no clear D gene. V was pared by 4 bases and J by 5 bases, with 9 bases between. The CDR3 loop spans 12 amino acids. Germline V lookup: CDR1 SGHDN, CDR2 FVKESK. For the CDR3, the DNA is TGTGCCAGCAGCCCAGGATACCACGAGCAGTACTTC. Its protein product is CASSPGYHEQYF.

This clonotype has more than one count but fewer than ten. The V gene is TRBV12-3 or TRBV12-4, the J gene TRBJ1-3, with D maybe TRBD1 (5 bases). V lost 3 bases and J 9 bases, leaving 12 bases between the germline ends. The CDR3 totals 13 residues. The CDR3 sequence is CASSFPGEGTIYF. In DNA, the CDR3 is TGTGCCAGCAGTTTCCCGGGGGAAGGCACCATATATTTT.

The CDR3 here is CASSLAFTDTQYF. The DNA of the CDR3 is TGTGCCAGCAGCTTAGCCTTCACAGATACGCAGTATTTT. J is TRBJ2-3 and V is TRBV7-9; D remains ambiguous. V lost 0 bases, J lost 2 bases, and 3 bases lay in between. The CDR3 is made up of 13 amino acids. Germline V gene sequence: CDR1 SEHNR, CDR2 FQNEAQ (reference sequence).

This clonotype was observed a handful of times. This chain links TRBV5-1 with TRBJ2-3; 8 bases line up with TRBD2. From germline, CDR1 is SGHRS and CDR2 YFSETQ. This CDR3 has 14 residues. Trimming at V came to 6 bases and at J to 5 bases, leaving 8 bases not matched to a gene. This CDR3 reads CASTPGLGRDTQYF. The CDR3, as DNA: TGCGCCAGCACCCCGGGACTAGGGAGAGATACGCAGTATTTT.

This clonotype showed up just a few times. The V and J genes are TRBV7-9 and TRBJ1-5, with 9 bases identical to TRBD1. CDR1 SEHNR and CDR2 FQNEAQ come from the germline V gene (reference sequence). This CDR3 has 15 amino acids. V shed 5 bases, J shed 3 bases, and the junction held 5 bases outside the gene matches. The CDR3 nucleotides are TGTGCCAGCAGCATGGACAGGGGAGCCAATCAGCCCCAGCATTTT. Encoded protein: CASSMDRGANQPQHF.

The CDR3 region has the DNA TGTGCCAGCAGAACCGACAGGGCCCACGAGCAGTACTTC. It specifies CASRTDRAHEQYF. The genes are TRBV12-3 or TRBV12-4 and TRBJ2-7; the match to TRBD1 covers 7 bases. The CDR3 contains 13 residues. V lost 6 bases to trimming and J lost 5 bases; unmatched junction nucleotides: 7.

The rearrangement uses TRBV15 and TRBJ1-1; TRBD1 matches 11 bases. The CDR3 runs to 16 residues. Germline V gives CDR1 LNHNV, CDR2 YYDKDF (reference sequence). V shed 0 bases, J shed 4 bases, and the junction held 4 bases outside the gene matches. The CDR3 DNA reads as TGTGCCACCAGCAGAGATGGGACAGGGGGAAGCACTGAAGCTTTCTTT. It yields the protein CATSRDGTGGSTEAFF.

This chain links TRBV12-3 or TRBV12-4 with TRBJ2-2; 8 bases are a match to TRBD2. Trimming cost V 8 bases and J 4 bases; bases outside gene matches: 9. The length of the CDR3 is 15 residues. The CDR3 DNA reads as TGTGCCAGCTCGTTCAGCGGGGGCCCCACCGGGGAGCTGTTTTTT. Amino acids: CASSFSGGPTGELFF.

The rearrangement uses TRBV10-3 and TRBJ2-7; D is perhaps TRBD2 (5 bases). In germline, CDR1 is ENHRY, CDR2 SYGVKD. The ends were cut back, 2 bases at V and 2 bases at J, with 16 bases in the middle. The CDR3 is 16 amino acids. The CDR3 loop reads CAISEKIRTGTYEQYF. The CDR3 bases are TGTGCCATCAGTGAGAAGATCCGGACGGGGACCTACGAGCAGTACTTC.

This clonotype came up a few times. The chain links TRBV12-3 or TRBV12-4 to TRBJ1-2, with unresolved D. V was cut by 3 bases and J by 6 bases, with 14 bases left in between. The CDR3 runs 14 residues. The CDR3 DNA sequence: TGTGCCAGCAGTTTGATTCGGGGAATGGATGGCTACACCTTC. This translates into CASSLIRGMDGYTF.

The V call is TRBV4-2, the J call TRBJ1-1, with D unclear. Germline V CDR1 and CDR2: LGHNA, YNFKEQ. The CDR3 runs 14 residues. V lost 1 base and J lost 8, with 14 bases in between. This CDR3 reads CASSQVGEGGEAFF. In DNA form, the CDR3 reads TGTGCCAGCAGCCAAGTCGGAGAAGGAGGCGAAGCTTTCTTT.

The CDR3 sequence is CASSFADRGVTEAFF. The CDR3 region has the DNA TGTGCCAGCAGCTTCGCCGACAGAGGAGTCACTGAAGCTTTCTTT. The chain combines TRBV7-9 with TRBJ1-1; perhaps TRBD1 as D (5 bases). Germline V gene data show CDR1 as SEHNR and CDR2 as FQNEAQ (reference sequence). There are 15 residues in the CDR3. The V end lost 3 bases, the J end lost 4 bases, and 15 bases lay between the germline ends.

This clonotype showed up just a few times. The rearrangement joins TRBV9 to TRBJ2-3; D ambiguous. Germline values: CDR1 SGDLS, CDR2 YYNGEE. This CDR3 contains 12 residues. V was trimmed by 3 bases and J by 4 bases, leaving 6 bases between them. The CDR3 DNA follows: TGTGCCAGCAGCGCCGTTTCAGATACGCAGTATTTT. It encodes CASSAVSDTQYF.

The chain couples TRBV24-1 to TRBJ2-3; D is undetermined. The CDR3 spans 12 residues. V dropped 4 bases and J dropped 6 bases, with 7 bases sitting between them. The germline V gene encodes CDR1 KGHDR and CDR2 SFDVKD. CDR3 DNA: TGTGCCACCAGTGAACAGACGGATACGCAGTATTTT. Protein product: CATSEQTDTQYF.

J is TRBJ2-3 and V is TRBV15, with D possibly being TRBD1 (5 bases). CDR3 length: 15 residues. V was cut by 1 base and J by 4 bases, with 12 bases left in between. From germline, CDR1 is LNHNV and CDR2 YYDKDF (reference sequence). The CDR3 spells CATSRGRAGADTQYF. The CDR3 region has the DNA TGTGCCACCAGCAGAGGCAGGGCAGGTGCAGATACGCAGTATTTT.

J is TRBJ2-2 and V is TRBV3-1; D tentatively reads TRBD1 or TRBD2 (6 bases each). The V end lost 11 bases, the J end lost 0 bases, and 16 bases lay between the germline ends. Germline CDR1 and CDR2: LGHDT and YNNKEL (reference sequence). The CDR3 runs 15 residues. The chain's CDR3 is CAVRGQGANTGELFF. CDR3 bases: TGTGCCGTCCGGGGGCAGGGAGCGAACACCGGGGAGCTGTTTTTT. Using reference TRBV3-1 and TRBJ2-2 for the parts outside the CDR3, the full variable domain is DTAVSQTPKYLVTQMGNDKSIKCEQNLGHDTMYWYKQDSKKFLKIMFSYNNKELIINETVPNRFSPKSPDKAHLNLHINSLELGDSAVYFCAVRGQGANTGELFFGEGSRLTVL.

This chain uses TRBV10-3 with TRBJ2-3; no firm D call. Trimming pared 8 bases from V and 6 bases from J, leaving 12 bases between. The CDR3 has 12 amino acids. Germline lookup yields CDR1 ENHRY and CDR2 SYGVKD. The DNA of the CDR3 is TGTGCCATCGGGCTGCCCATGGATACGCAGTATTTT. As protein: CAIGLPMDTQYF.